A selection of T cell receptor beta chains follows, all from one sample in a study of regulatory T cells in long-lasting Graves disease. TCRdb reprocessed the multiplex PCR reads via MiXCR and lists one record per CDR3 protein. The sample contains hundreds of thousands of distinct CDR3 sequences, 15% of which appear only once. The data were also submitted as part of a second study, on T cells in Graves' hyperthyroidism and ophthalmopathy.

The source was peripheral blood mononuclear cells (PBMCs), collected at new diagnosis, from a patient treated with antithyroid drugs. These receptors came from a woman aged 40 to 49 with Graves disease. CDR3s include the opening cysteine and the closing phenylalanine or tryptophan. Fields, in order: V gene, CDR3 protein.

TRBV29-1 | CSVEGQTLEQYF
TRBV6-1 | CASSPIPGRPYEQYF
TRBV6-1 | CASKGGQTSNYGYTF
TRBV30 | CAWSVVRNTGELFF
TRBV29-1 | CSGGNRVGSTDTQYF
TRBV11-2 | CASSTQGQGFYGYTF
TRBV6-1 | CASSGAWTGAFDGYTF
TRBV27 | CASSLRGTGGEQYF
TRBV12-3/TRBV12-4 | CASSLGLGVELFF
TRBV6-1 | CASSRDRRELFF
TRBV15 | CATSRGPDLTNEQFF
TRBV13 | CASSSRGAGEAFF
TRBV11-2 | CASSIRVETQYF
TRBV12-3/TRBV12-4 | CASSLGGQGNSPLHF
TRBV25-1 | CASSAGGPSNTEAFF
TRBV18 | CASSPTAAKNQPQHF
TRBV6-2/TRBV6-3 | CASSYSGSGYEQYF
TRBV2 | CASSEERTAETQYF
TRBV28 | CASTLGLAGYEQYF
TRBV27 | CASSFAEGDYGYTF
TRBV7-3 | CASSSRNGGELFF
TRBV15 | CATNTTLRPAGRGDNEQFF
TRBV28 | CATLGWSTDTQYF
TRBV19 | CASSTGRGETQYF
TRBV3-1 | CASSRWDRRDQPQHF
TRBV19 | CASSIASGTHTDTQYF
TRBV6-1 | CASRWTSGRAEPGELLF
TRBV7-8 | CASSLGTQDLADTQYF
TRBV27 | CASSTPSAEGPINEQFF
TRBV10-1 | CASADSPNEKLFF
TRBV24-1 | CATSDPGTGGIYEQFF
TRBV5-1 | CASSFSGSNYEQYF
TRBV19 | CASSIGGLAGGSSYEQYF
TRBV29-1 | CSVVPAVSTDTQYF
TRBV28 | CASSFGWTEKETQYF
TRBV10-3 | CAISGSGQSIEQYF
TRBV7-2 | CASASTGFTDTQYF
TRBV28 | CASGGAYEQYF
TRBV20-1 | CSARDLAGGETQYF
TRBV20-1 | CSAHRTSADTQYF
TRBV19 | CASSIVWLAGVEDTQYF
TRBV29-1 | CSVERGLPGPQGAHNEQFF
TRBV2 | CASSEHPGTSYNEQFF
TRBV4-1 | CASSHASGMLGEAFF
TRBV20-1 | CSPGLAGADTQYF
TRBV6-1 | CASRISGPGAGELFF
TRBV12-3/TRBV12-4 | CASNLEANEQFF
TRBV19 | CASSTGQSSYNEQFF
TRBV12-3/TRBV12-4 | CASRERGPYNEQFF
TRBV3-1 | CASSQAPFGGEAFF
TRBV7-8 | CASSPVTHRAYEQYF
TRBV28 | CASSPAGTAAYEQYF
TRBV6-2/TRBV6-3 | CASSEWGQGMETQYF
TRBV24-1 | CATQEGSYNEQFF
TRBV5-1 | CASSLGPAGLKVVQFF